This TCR beta chain was identified during a study of shared clonotypes between healthy human individuals. The protocol was immunoSEQ multiplex PCR, while the TCRdb copy is restricted to in-frame clones and leaves out a portion. The sample carries more than 2 million clones, around 95% recorded once. A split of CD4+ cells into CD45RA+ naive and CD45RA-negative memory subsets was performed. Germline loops: CDR1 SGHTA, CDR2 FQGNSA. The CDR3 has 16 residues. V was cut by 1 base and J by 15 bases, with 25 bases left in between. The clonotype comes from a young man in good health. Sequencing was done on a sample of naive CD4+ T cells sorted from blood. This sample's subset: CD45RA+ positively selected. The chain couples TRBV7-2 to TRBJ2-4; D perhaps matches TRBD2 (5 bases). For the CDR3, the DNA is TGTGCCAGCAGCTTAGAAGGTTTGATCTCCGGAATCGGACTGTACTTC. Encoded protein: CASSLEGLISGIGLYF.